This is a list of T cell receptor beta chains from one sample in a study of cytomegalovirus exposure and HLA in healthy donors. Data came from immunoSEQ multiplex PCR; TCRdb stores just in-frame clones and leaves some out. The sample lists tens of thousands of clones, around three fifths occurring once. The sequenced sample was PBMCs. The source of these receptors is a woman aged 40 to 50 in good health and CMV-seropositive. Both conserved end residues are part of each CDR3. A D gene is named only where the DNA matches it firmly. Clone size, where shown, is once, few, many, or a class for clones that have expanded.

TRBJ2-1 TRBD2 . TRBV7-2 TGTGCCAGCAGCTTGGGTAACAGGGGGACTAGCGGGAGAAATGAGCAGTTCTTC CASSLGNRGTSGRNEQFF
TRBJ2-5 . . TRBV29-1 TGCAGCGTCGATGGGGCAGGGGAAGAGACCCAGTACTTC CSVDGAGEETQYF
TRBJ1-5 TRBD1 . TRBV5-4 TGTGCCAGCAGCATATTTCCGGGACAGAATCAGCCCCAGCATTTT CASSIFPGQNQPQHF
TRBJ2-2 TRBD2 few TRBV28 TGTGCCAGCACCTCACCGGGCGGACTAGCGGGAGGGCCGCGCACCGGGGAGCTGTTTTTT CASTSPGGLAGGPRTGELFF
TRBJ2-3 . . TRBV15 TGTGCCACCACGGGAGAGGGGTCTAGCACAGATACGCAGTATTTT CATTGEGSSTDTQYF
TRBJ2-1 TRBD1 . TRBV6-1 TGTGCCAGCAGGGGGAGACAGGGTTCTCGCAATGAGCAGTTCTTC CASRGRQGSRNEQFF
TRBJ2-2 TRBD2 few TRBV4-1 TGCGCCAGCAGCCAAGACGCTAGCGGATACACCGGGGAGCTGTTTTTT CASSQDASGYTGELFF
TRBJ2-5 . once TRBV5-1 TGCGCCAGCACTCGACAGGGTACGGGACTCGGGGGCCTTGAAGAGACCCAGTACTTC CASTRQGTGLGGLEETQYF
TRBJ2-1 TRBD2 few TRBV7-9 TGTGCCAGCGAGGCGACTAGCGGGATCTTCTACAATGAGCAGTTCTTC CASEATSGIFYNEQFF
TRBJ2-1 TRBD2 few TRBV9 TGTGCCAGCAGCGCCCTGGAAACTAGCGGGGGTTACAATGAGCAGTTCTTC CASSALETSGGYNEQFF
TRBJ2-6 . . TRBV2 TGTGCCAGCAGTGACAGGGCTGGGGCCAACGTCCTGACTTTC CASSDRAGANVLTF
TRBJ2-7 . . TRBV5-1 TGCGCCAGCAGCCGTCGGGGATCCGATACCTCCAACGAGCAGTACTTC CASSRRGSDTSNEQYF
TRBJ2-6 TRBD2 . TRBV9 TGTGCCAGCAGCGTGACTAGCGGGTTGAAATTCTCTGGGGCCAACGTCCTGACTTTC CASSVTSGLKFSGANVLTF
TRBJ2-7 . few TRBV6-1 TGTGCCAGCAGTGAAGCGCTTGGACTACGCGAGCAGTACTTC CASSEALGLREQYF
TRBJ1-2 . . TRBV4-1 TGCGCCAGCAGCCTGTTTGGGGGCGCGACCTATAACTATGGCTACACCTTC CASSLFGGATYNYGYTF
TRBJ2-1 . few TRBV29-1 TGCAGCGTTTGGCGGAACTACAATGAGCAGTTCTTC CSVWRNYNEQFF
TRBJ1-1 . . TRBV28 TGTGCCAGCAGACCCGCTTCAGGGGTGGGGAATACTGAAGCTTTCTTT CASRPASGVGNTEAFF
TRBJ1-2 TRBD1 few TRBV19 TGTGCCAGTAATTTCGGGACAGGCCGAGCTAACTATGGCTACACCTTC CASNFGTGRANYGYTF
TRBJ2-3 TRBD2 few TRBV18 TGTGCCAGCCAACGGACTAGCGGGACAGATACGCAGTATTTT CASQRTSGTDTQYF
TRBJ2-1 . . TRBV4-3 TGCGCCAGCAGCCAATTTCGGGGAGGCGGTGAGCAGTTCTTC CASSQFRGGGEQFF
TRBJ1-1 TRBD1 . TRBV2 TGTGCCAGCAGTTCTTTAAAACAGGGGTCCACTGAAGCTTTCTTT CASSSLKQGSTEAFF
TRBJ2-7 TRBD1 . TRBV28 TGTGCCAGCAGCGTTTCCGGGACAGGGGGCTACGAGCAGTACTTC CASSVSGTGGYEQYF
TRBJ2-3 TRBD2 . TRBV7-8 TGTGCCAGCAGCTCGGAAAAAAGGACTAGCGTGCGCACAGATACGCAGTATTTT CASSSEKRTSVRTDTQYF
TRBJ1-5 . . TRBV28 TGTGCCAGCAGTTTACTCAATCAGCCCCAGCATTTT CASSLLNQPQHF
TRBJ1-4 . . TRBV28 TGTGCCAGCAGTTTACCGACAAGGGAAAAACTGTTTTTT CASSLPTREKLFF
TRBJ1-2 . . TRBV5-4 TGTGCCAGCAGCTTTACAGGGTCCTATGGCTACACCTTC CASSFTGSYGYTF
TRBJ2-1 TRBD2 . TRBV27 TGTGCCAGCAGACCCCGCTTCGGGAGGTACAATGAGCAGTTCTTC CASRPRFGRYNEQFF